This TCR beta chain emerged from a study of blood T cell repertoires in COVID-19 (dated by TCRdb to 2019 to 2021). Turning to the overall study: The collaborator samples originated in the United States, Italy and Spain and spanned the acute and convalescent phases of COVID-19. The prospective study material was composed of cDNA or gDNA derived from T cells, B-cell-depleted T cells, or PBMCs. The dataset comprised deeply sampled blood TCRbeta repertoires from subjects exposed to, actively infected with, or recovered from COVID-19. A freely available public database, intended as a resource for researchers studying the immune response to SARS-CoV-2, is where the repertoires were released. Samples were obtained from the ongoing ImmuneRACE study (first 160 participants) and from 1,254 subjects provided by 6 global collaborators. A de-identified subject ID, COVID-19 status, age in years and sex were almost always included in the sample metadata. HLA class I and class II types, where available, came from metadata supplied by the sample provider rather than from assay-based typing.

TCRbeta CDR3 regions were amplified from genomic DNA by means of the immunoSEQ Assay, a bias-controlled multiplex PCR. Per the original workflow: The number of nucleated cells in each sample was estimated by amplification of reference gene primers within the assay. To quantify the absolute abundance of each unique TCRbeta CDR3 rearrangement, sequence reads were collapsed and filtered. For each sample, productive Simpson clonality was calculated as the square root of Simpson's diversity index over productive rearrangements. This immuneACCESS table, as held by TCRdb, lists in-frame sequences with V and J called but not all clones. Of the missing ones, under half trace to an unresolved V gene in checked studies; the others have no known cause. V, J and clone size derive from that table, while D and trimming were established from the DNA sequence. Across this sample there are approximately 320,000 clones, with roughly 90% seen only once. The ten largest clones take up 8.5% to 14% of the sample.

At one collaborating source in Seattle, patients were enrolled during active infection and were followed longitudinally through the course of disease. The collaborating institutions used their own protocols to collect whole blood in K2EDTA tubes. Collaborator samples were shipped for TCRbeta analysis as frozen whole blood, isolated PBMCs, or DNA extracted from either sample type. Looking up the germline V gene yields CDR1 MDHEN and CDR2 SYDVKM. The cysteine opens and the phenylalanine closes a CDR3 of 14 amino acids. Only the CDR3 DNA stays, 42 bases, in frame from base 1. At the junction V is shortened by 1 base and J by 2 bases, with 8 bases in between. Beyond this particular receptor, the publication reports: How much clinical and demographic metadata was included differed by source and by participant, and the metadata was provided uncurated.

As for this clone: Its antigen is still unknown. Base qualities were left out, and no much larger clone turns up one base away.

The sequenced sample consisted of peripheral blood. The chain employs TRBV28 and TRBJ1-2, with an unclear D gene assignment. This receptor was taken from a woman in her twenties or thirties with COVID-19, enrolled during active disease. In nucleotides, the sequence is TGTGCCAGCAGTTTATCCGGAGCGAACTATGGCTACACCTTC. It translates to CASSLSGANYGYTF.